The 5 T cell receptor beta chains in this list originate from one sample, sequenced in a study of high-grade serous ovarian cancer treatment subgroups. Tumor tissue was taken before any definitive surgery or chemotherapy was given. Sequencing used immunoSEQ multiplex PCR; TCRdb keeps in-frame clones, though not all of them. The table shows about 15,000 clones, with 73% occurring only once. Sequencing input: tumor tissue. The receptors stem from a human donor with high-grade serous ovarian cancer.

The chain joins TRBV5-1 to TRBJ2-2; TRBD1 aligns across 9 bases. CDR3 size: 16 residues. The V gene's germline CDR1 is SGHRS and CDR2 YFSETQ. J lost 5 bases, V lost 1 base, and 6 bases had no gene match. The CDR3 bases are TGCGCCAGCAGCTTGAACCCGACAGGGGGGACCGGGGAGCTGTTTTTT. It specifies CASSLNPTGGTGELFF.

The gene calls are TRBV30 and TRBJ1-2; tentatively, D is TRBD1 (6 bases). With 3 bases removed from V and 4 bases from J, the gap between germline ends came to 18 bases. Germline lookup yields CDR1 GTSNPN and CDR2 SVGIG (reference sequence). There are 15 residues in the CDR3. The CDR3: CAWRTRGSGGYGYTF. In DNA form, the CDR3 reads TGTGCCTGGAGGACCAGGGGATCAGGCGGCTATGGCTACACCTTC.

This sequence joins TRBV7-9 and TRBJ1-2, with D possibly TRBD1 on 6 matching bases. V was cut by 4 bases and J by 4 bases, with 13 bases left in between. The germline V gene encodes CDR1 SEHNR and CDR2 FQNEAQ (reference sequence). CDR3 length: 14 amino acids. The CDR3 bases are TGTGCCAGCAGCTCGTACGGGACAACCTATGGCTACACCTTC. Translation gives CASSSYGTTYGYTF. The complete variable domain, with remaining parts taken from reference TRBV7-9 and TRBJ1-2, reads DTGVSQNPRHKITKRGQNVTFRCDPISEHNRLYWYRQTLGQGPEFLTYFQNEAQLEKSRLLSDRFSAERPKGSFSTLEIQRTEQGDSAMYLCASSSYGTTYGYTFGSGTRLTVV.

This clone has a single count. The chain uses TRBV6-5 and TRBJ2-3; D is perhaps TRBD2 (6 bases). The ends were cut back, 4 bases at V and 0 bases at J, with 8 bases in the middle. The CDR3 sequence is 14 residues long. Germline V CDR1 and CDR2: MNHEY, SVGAGI. CDR3 amino acids: CASSLGGSTDTQYF. CDR3 DNA sequence: TGTGCCAGCAGTTTGGGGGGTAGCACAGATACGCAGTATTTT.

The J gene is TRBJ1-1, the V gene TRBV2; D unclear. There are 15 residues in the CDR3. Germline lookup yields CDR1 SNHLY and CDR2 FYNNEI. The ends were cut back, 10 bases at V and 0 bases at J, with 18 bases in the middle. This chain's CDR3 is CATRREGLMNTEAFF. The CDR3 bases are TGTGCCACCAGGCGTGAAGGGCTCATGAACACTGAAGCTTTCTTT.